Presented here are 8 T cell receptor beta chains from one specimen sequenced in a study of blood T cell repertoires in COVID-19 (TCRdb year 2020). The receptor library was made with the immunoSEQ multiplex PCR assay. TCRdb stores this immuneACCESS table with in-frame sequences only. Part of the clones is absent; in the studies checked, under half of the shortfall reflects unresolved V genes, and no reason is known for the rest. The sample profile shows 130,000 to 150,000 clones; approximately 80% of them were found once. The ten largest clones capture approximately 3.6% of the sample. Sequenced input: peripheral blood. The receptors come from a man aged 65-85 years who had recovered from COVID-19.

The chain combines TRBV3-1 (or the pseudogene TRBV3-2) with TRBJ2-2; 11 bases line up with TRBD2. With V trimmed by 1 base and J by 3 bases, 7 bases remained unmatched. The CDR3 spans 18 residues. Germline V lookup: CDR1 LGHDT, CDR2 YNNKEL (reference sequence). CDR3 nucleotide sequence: TGTGCCAGCAGCCAAGGGGGACTAGCGGCTCTACACACCGGGGAGCTGTTTTTT. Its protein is CASSQGGLAALHTGELFF.

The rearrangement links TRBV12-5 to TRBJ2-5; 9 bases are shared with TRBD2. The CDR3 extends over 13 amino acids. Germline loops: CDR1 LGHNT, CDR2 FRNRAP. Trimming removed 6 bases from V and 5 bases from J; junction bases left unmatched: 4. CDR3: CASGAGGRETQYF. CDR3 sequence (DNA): TGTGCTAGTGGCGCGGGAGGGCGGGAGACCCAGTACTTC.

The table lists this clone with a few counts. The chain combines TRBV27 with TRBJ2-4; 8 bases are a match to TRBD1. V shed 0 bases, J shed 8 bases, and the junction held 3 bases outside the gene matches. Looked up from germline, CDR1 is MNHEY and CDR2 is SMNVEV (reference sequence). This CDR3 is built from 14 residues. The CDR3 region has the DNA TGTGCCAGCAGTTTATCCCAGGGGGCGGACATTCAGTACTTC. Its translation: CASSLSQGADIQYF.

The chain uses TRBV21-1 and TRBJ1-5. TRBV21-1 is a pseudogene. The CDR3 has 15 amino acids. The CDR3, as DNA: TGTGCCAGCAGCACTCCGAGGCCGATCAATCAGCCCCAGCATTTT. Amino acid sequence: CASSTPRPINQPQHF.

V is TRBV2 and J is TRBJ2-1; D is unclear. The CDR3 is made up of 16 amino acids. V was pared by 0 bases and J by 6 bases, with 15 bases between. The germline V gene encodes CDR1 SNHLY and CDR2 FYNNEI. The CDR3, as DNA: TGTGCCAGCAGTGAAGCCCTCCCGAGAGTCGGCAATGAGCAGTTCTTC. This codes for CASSEALPRVGNEQFF. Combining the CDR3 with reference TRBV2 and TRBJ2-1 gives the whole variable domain EPEVTQTPSHQVTQMGQEVILRCVPISNHLYFYWYRQILGQKVEFLVSFYNNEISEKSEIFDDQFSVERPDGSNFTLKIRSTKLEDSAMYFCASSEALPRVGNEQFFGPGTRLTVL.

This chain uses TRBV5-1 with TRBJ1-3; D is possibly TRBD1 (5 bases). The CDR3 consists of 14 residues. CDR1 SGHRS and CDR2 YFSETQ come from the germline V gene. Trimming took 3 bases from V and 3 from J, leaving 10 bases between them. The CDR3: CASSWGGDGNTIYF. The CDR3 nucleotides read TGCGCCAGCAGCTGGGGGGGTGATGGAAACACCATATATTTT. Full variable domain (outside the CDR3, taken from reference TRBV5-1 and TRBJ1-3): KAGVTQTPRYLIKTRGQQVTLSCSPISGHRSVSWYQQTPGQGLQFLFEYFSETQRNKGNFPGRFSGRQFSNSRSEMNVSTLELGDSALYLCASSWGGDGNTIYFGEGSWLTVV.

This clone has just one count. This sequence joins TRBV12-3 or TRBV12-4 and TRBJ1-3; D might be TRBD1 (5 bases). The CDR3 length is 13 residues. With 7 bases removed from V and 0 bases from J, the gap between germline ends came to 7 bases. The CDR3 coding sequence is TGTGCCAGCACAGGGTTCTCTGGAAACACCATATATTTT. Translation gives CASTGFSGNTIYF.

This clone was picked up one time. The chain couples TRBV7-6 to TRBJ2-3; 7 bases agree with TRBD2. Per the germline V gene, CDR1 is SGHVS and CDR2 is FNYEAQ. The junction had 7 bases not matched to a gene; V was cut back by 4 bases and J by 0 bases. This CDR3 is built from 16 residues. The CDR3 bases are TGTGCCAGCAGCTATAATAGCGGGTCTAGCACAGATACGCAGTATTTT. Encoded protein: CASSYNSGSSTDTQYF.